Listed here is a single T cell receptor beta chain. The time point here: blood at routine non-recurrence follow-up after resection. Frozen PBMC, nontumor lung or tumor provided whole RNA, which was sequenced unsorted. In TCRdb, the 5' RACE reads were re-called with MiXCR into one record per CDR3 protein. This sample carries roughly 110,000 distinct CDR3 sequences, approximately 11% of them seen once, and the ten largest clones take roughly 24%. Germline V gives CDR1 SNHLY, CDR2 FYNNEI. V lost 6 bases, J lost 5 bases, and 15 bases stayed unmatched. CDR3 length equals 17 residues. This record belongs to a study of spatial heterogeneity in lung cancer. On the study more broadly: Across the raw uncorrected reads, a unique TCR and UMI combination was observed, on average, more than ten times.

The genes are TRBV2 and TRBJ2-1; 8 nucleotides match TRBD2. Material: PBMCs, obtained at follow-up. This clonotype was sampled from a female donor with early-stage non-small cell lung cancer. CDR3 bases: TGTGCCAGCAGGGTAGACTTAGCGGGACGGTATGACAATGAGCAGTTCTTC. Amino acid sequence: CASRVDLAGRYDNEQFF.